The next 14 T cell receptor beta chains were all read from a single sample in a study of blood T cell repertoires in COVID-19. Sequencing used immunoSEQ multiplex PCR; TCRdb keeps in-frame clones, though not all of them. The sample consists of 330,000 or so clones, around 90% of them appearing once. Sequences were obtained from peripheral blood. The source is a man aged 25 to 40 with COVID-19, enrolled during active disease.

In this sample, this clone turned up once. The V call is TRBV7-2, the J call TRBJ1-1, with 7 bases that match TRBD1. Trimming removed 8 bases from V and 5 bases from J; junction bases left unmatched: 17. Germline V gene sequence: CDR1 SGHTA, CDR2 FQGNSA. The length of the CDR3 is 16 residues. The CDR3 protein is CASVRPGTATGTEAFF. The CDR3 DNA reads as TGTGCCAGCGTACGTCCCGGGACAGCAACAGGGACTGAAGCTTTCTTT.

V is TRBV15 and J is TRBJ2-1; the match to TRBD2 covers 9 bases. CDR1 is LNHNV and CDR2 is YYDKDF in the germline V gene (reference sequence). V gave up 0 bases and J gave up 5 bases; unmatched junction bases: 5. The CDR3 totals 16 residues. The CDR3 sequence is CATSRDASGTHNEQFF. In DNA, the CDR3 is TGTGCCACCAGCAGAGACGCTAGCGGGACCCACAATGAGCAGTTCTTC.

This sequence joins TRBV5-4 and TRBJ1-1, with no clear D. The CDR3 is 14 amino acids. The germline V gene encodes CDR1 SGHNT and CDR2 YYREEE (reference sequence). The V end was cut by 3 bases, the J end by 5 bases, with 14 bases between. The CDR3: CASSSHQQMTEAFF. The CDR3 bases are TGTGCCAGCAGCTCGCACCAACAAATGACTGAAGCTTTCTTT.

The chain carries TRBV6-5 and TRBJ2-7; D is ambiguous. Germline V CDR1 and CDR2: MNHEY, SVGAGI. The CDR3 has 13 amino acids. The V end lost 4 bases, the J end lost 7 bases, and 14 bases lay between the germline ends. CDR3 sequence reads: CASSSRVPREQYF. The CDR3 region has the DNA TGTGCCAGCAGTTCGAGAGTCCCCCGAGAGCAGTACTTC.

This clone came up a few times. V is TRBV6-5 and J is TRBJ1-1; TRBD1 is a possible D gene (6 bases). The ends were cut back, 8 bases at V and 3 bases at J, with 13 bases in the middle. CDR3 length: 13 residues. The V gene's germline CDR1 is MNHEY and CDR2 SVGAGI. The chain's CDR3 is CASERTEDTEAFF. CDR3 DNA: TGTGCCAGCGAGCGGACAGAGGACACTGAAGCTTTCTTT.

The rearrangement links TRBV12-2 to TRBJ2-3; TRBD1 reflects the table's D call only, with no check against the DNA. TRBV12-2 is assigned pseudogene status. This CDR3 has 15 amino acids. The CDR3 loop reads CASRFYRASTDTQYF. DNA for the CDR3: TGTGCAAGTCGCTTTTACAGAGCTAGCACAGATACGCAGTATTTT.

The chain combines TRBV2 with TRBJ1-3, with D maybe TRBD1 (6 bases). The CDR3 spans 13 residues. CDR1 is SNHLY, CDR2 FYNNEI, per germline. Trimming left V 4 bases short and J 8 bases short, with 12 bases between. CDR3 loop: CASSVRQADTIYF. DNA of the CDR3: TGTGCCAGCAGTGTCCGACAGGCGGACACCATATATTTT. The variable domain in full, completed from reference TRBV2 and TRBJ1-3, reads EPEVTQTPSHQVTQMGQEVILRCVPISNHLYFYWYRQILGQKVEFLVSFYNNEISEKSEIFDDQFSVERPDGSNFTLKIRSTKLEDSAMYFCASSVRQADTIYFGEGSWLTVV.

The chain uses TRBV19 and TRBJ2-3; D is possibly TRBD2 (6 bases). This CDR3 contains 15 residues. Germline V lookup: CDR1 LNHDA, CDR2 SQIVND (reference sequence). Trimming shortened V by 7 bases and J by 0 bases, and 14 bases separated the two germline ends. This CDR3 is CASKEGVVSTDTQYF. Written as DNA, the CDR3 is TGTGCCAGTAAGGAGGGAGTGGTGAGCACAGATACGCAGTATTTT.

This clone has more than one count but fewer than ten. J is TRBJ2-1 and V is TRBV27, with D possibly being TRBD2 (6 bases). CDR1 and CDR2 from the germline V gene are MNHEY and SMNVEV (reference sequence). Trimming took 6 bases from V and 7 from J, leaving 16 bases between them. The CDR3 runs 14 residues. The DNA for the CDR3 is TGTGCCAGCAGCCCCCTGGGGGGAGGAAATGAGCAGTTCTTC. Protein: CASSPLGGGNEQFF.

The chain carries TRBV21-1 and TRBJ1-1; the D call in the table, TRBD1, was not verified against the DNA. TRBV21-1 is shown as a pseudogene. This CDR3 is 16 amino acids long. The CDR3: CASGGTGKVGCTEAFF. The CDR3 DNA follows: TGTGCCAGCGGGGGGACAGGGAAGGTAGGATGCACTGAAGCTTTCTTT.

The CDR3 here is CASSLQTGVGYTF. The CDR3 bases are TGTGCCAGCAGTTTACAGACAGGGGTCGGCTACACCTTC. V is TRBV28 and J is TRBJ1-2, with 8 positions matching TRBD1. Looked up from germline, CDR1 is MDHEN and CDR2 is SYDVKM. The CDR3 consists of 13 residues. V shed 2 bases and J 8 bases; nucleotides not matched to a gene: 4.

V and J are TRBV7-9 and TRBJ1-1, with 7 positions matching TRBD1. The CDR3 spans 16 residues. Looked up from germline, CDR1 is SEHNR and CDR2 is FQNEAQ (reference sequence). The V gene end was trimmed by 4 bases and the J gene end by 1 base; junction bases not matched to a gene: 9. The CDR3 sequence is CASSSYRTGSNTEAFF. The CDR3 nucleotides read TGTGCCAGCAGCTCCTACAGGACAGGATCGAACACTGAAGCTTTCTTT.

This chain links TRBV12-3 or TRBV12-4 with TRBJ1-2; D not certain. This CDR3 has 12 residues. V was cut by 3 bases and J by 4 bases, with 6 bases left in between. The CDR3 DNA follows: TGTGCCAGCAGTTTCGACTTCTATGGCTACACCTTC. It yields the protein CASSFDFYGYTF.

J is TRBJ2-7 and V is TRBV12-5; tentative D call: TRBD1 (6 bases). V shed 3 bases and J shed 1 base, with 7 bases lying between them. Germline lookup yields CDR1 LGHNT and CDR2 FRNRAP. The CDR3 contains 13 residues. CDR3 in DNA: TGTGCTAGTGGTTTCAGGGGATCCTACGAGCAGTACTTC. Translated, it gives CASGFRGSYEQYF.